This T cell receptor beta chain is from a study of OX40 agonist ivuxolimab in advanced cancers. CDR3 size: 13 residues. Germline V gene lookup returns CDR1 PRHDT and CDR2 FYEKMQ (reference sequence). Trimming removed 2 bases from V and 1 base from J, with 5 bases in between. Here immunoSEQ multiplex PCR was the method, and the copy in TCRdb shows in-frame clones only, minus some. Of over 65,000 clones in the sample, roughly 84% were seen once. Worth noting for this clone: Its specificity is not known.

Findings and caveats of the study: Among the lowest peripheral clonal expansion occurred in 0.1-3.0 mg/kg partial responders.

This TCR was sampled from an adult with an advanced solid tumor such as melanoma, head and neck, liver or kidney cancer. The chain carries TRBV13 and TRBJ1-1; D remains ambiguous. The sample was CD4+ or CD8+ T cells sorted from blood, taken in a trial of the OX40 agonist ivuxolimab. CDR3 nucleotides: TGTGCCAGCAGCTTAAGTCCGAACACTGAAGCTTTCTTT. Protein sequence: CASSLSPNTEAFF. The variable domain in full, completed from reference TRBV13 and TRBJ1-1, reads AAGVIQSPRHLIKEKRETATLKCYPIPRHDTVYWYQQGPGQDPQFLISFYEKMQSDKGSIPDRFSAQQFSDYHSELNMSSLELGDSALYFCASSLSPNTEAFFGQGTRLTVV.